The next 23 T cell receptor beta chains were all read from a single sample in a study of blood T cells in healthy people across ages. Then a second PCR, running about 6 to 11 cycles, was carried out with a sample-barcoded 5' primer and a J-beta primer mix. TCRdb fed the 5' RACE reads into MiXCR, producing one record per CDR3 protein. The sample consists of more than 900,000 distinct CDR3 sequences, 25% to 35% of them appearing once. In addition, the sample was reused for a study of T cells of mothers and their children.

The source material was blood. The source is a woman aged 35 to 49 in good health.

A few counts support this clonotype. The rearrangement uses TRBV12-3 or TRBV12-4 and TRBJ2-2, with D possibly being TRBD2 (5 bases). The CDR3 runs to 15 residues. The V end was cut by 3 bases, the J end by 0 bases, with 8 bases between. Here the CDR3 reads CASSLRASNTGELFF. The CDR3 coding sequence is TGTGCCAGCAGTTTGAGGGCGTCGAACACCGGGGAGCTGTTTTTT.

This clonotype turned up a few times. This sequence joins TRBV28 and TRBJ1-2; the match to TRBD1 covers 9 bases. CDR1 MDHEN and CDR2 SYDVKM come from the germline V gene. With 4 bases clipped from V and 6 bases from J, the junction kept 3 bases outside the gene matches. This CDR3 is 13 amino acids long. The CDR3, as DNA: TGTGCCAGCAGTTGGGACAGGGTGGATGGCTACACCTTC. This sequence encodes CASSWDRVDGYTF.

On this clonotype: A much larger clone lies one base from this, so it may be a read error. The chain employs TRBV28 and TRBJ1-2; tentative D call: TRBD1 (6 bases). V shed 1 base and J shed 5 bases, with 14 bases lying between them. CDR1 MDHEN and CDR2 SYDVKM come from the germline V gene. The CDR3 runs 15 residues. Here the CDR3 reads CASSLSLRGRYGYTF. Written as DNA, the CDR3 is TGTGCCAGCAGTTTATCGCTCAGGGGCCGGTATGGCTACACCTTC.

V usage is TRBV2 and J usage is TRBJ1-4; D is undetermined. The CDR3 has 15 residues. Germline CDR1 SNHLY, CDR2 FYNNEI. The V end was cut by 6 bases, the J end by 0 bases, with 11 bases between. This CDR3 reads CASRGFGATNEKLFF. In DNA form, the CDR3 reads TGTGCCAGCAGGGGGTTTGGTGCAACTAATGAAAAACTGTTTTTT.

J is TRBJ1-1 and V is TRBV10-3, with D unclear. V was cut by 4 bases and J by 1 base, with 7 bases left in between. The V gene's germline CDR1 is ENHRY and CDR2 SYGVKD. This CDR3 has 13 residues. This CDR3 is CAISADSNTEAFF. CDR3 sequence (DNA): TGTGCCATCAGTGCAGACTCGAACACTGAAGCTTTCTTT.

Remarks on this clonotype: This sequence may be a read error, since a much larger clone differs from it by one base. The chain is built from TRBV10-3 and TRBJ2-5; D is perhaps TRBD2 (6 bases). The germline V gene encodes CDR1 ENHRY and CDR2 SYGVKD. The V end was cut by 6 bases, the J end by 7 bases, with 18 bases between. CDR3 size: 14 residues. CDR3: CAIRGGVPRGTQYF. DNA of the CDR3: TGTGCCATCAGGGGGGGAGTTCCCCGAGGGACCCAGTACTTC.

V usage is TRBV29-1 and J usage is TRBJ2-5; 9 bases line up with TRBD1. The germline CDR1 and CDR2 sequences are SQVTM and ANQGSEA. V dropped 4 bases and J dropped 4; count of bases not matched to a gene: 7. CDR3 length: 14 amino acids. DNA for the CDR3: TGCAGCGTTGCGGACAGGGGATCGTCAGAGACCCAGTACTTC. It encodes CSVADRGSSETQYF.

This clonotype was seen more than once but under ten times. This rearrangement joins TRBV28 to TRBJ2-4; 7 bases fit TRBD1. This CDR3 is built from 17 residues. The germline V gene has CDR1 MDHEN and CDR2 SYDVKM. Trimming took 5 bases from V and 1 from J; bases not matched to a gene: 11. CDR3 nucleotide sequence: TGTGCCAGCAGTAGAACGACAGGGTCTGGGGCCAAAAACATTCAGTACTTC. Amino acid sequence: CASSRTTGSGAKNIQYF.

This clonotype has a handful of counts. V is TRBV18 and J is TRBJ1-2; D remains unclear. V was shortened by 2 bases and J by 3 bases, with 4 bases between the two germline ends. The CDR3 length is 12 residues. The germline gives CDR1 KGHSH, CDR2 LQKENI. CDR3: CASSPTHYGYTF. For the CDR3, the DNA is TGTGCCAGCTCACCAACTCACTATGGCTACACCTTC.

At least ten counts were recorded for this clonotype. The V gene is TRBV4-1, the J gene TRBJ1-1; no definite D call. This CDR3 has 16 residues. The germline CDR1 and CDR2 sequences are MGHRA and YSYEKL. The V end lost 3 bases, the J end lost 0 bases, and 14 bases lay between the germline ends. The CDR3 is CASSQGWGRMNTEAFF. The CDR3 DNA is TGCGCCAGCAGCCAGGGGTGGGGAAGAATGAACACTGAAGCTTTCTTT.

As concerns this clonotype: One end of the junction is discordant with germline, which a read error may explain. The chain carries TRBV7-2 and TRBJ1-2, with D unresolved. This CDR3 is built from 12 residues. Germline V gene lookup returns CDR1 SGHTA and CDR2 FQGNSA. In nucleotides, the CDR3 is TGTACCAGCAACTTAAAAGGATATGGCTACACCTTC. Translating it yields CTSNLKGYGYTF.

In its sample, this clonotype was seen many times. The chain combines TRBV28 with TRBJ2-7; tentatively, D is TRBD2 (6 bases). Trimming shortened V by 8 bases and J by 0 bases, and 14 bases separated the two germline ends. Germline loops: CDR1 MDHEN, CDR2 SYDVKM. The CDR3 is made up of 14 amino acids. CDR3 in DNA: TGTGCCAGCGTGAGGAGGGAAAACTCCTACGAGCAGTACTTC. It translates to CASVRRENSYEQYF.

CDR3 region: CASSLEGSSNQPQHF. DNA of the CDR3: TGTGCCAGCAGTCTCGAGGGTTCGAGCAATCAGCCCCAGCATTTT. V gene TRBV27 combines with J gene TRBJ1-5, with D hard to call. The CDR3 spans 15 residues. Trimming left V 5 bases short and J 1 base short, with 12 bases between. CDR1 MNHEY and CDR2 SMNVEV come from the germline V gene (reference sequence).

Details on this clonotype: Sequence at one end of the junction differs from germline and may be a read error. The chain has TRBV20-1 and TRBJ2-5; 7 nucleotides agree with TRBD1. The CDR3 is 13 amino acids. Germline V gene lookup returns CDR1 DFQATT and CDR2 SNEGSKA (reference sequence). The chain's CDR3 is CSVEDRPAREQYF. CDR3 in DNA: TGTAGTGTTGAGGACAGGCCCGCGAGAGAGCAGTACTTC.

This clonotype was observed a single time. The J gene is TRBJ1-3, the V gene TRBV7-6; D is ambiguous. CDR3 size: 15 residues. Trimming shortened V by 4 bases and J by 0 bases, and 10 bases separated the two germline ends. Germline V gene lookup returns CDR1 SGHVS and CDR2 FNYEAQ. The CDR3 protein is CASSSLRISGNTIYF. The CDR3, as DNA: TGTGCCAGCAGCTCCCTCAGGATCTCTGGAAACACCATATATTTT.

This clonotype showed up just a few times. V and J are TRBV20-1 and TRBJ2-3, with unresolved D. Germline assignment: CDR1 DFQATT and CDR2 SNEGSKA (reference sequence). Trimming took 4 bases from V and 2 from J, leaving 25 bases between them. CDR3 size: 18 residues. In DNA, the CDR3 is TGCAGTGCTAATGGGGATGGGAAAGGCGCACTTCCCACAGATACGCAGTATTTT. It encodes CSANGDGKGALPTDTQYF.

The DNA of the CDR3 is TGCAGTCACCCATCCAGGGGTCCTTCTGGCTACACCTTC. Amino acid sequence: CSHPSRGPSGYTF. The rearrangement joins TRBV20-1 to TRBJ1-2; possible D gene TRBD1, 6 bases. The CDR3 spans 13 residues. Germline V CDR1 and CDR2: DFQATT, SNEGSKA (reference sequence). The V gene lost 8 bases and the J gene lost 7 bases, with 20 bases spanning the gap.

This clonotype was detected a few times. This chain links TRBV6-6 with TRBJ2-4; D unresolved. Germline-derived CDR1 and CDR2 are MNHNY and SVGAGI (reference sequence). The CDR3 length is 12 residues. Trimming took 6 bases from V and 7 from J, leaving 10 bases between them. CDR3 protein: CASRDGYNIQYF. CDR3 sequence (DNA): TGTGCCAGCAGAGACGGATATAACATTCAGTACTTC.

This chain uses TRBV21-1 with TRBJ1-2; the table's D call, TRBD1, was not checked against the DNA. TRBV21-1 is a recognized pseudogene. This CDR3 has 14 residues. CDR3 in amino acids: CASSASGGRAGYTF. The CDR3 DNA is TGTGCCAGCAGCGCATCAGGGGGGCGTGCTGGCTACACCTTC.

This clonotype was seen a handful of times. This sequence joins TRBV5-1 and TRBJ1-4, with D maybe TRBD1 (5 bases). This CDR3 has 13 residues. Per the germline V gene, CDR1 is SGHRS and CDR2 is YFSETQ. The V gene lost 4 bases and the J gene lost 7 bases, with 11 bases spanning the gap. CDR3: CASSSLDSEKLFF. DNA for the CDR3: TGCGCCAGCAGCAGCCTTGACAGTGAAAAACTGTTTTTT.

The CDR3 DNA reads TGTGCCAGCAGCTGGGGGGGCAGACGACAAGAGACCCAGTACTTC. It encodes CASSWGGRRQETQYF. The chain uses TRBV7-9 and TRBJ2-5, with D possibly being TRBD2 (7 bases). Deletions cut 4 bases from V and 2 bases from J, with 14 bases between. CDR1 is SEHNR and CDR2 is FQNEAQ in the germline V gene (reference sequence). CDR3 size: 15 residues.

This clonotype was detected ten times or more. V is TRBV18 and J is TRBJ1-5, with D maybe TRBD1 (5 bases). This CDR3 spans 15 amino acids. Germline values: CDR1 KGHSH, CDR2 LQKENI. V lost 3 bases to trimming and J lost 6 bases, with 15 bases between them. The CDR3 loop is CASSPARVNGQPQHF. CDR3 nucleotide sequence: TGTGCCAGCTCACCGGCCAGGGTAAACGGTCAGCCCCAGCATTTT. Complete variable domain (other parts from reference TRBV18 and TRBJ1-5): NAGVMQNPRHLVRRRGQEARLRCSPMKGHSHVYWYRQLPEEGLKFMVYLQKENIIDESGMPKERFSAEFPKEGPSILRIQQVVRGDSAAYFCASSPARVNGQPQHFGDGTRLSIL.

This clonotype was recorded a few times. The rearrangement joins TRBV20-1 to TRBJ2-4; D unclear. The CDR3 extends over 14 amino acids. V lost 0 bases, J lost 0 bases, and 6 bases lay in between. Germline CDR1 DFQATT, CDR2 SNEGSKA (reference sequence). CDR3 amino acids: CSAREELAKNIQYF. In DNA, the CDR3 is TGCAGTGCTAGAGAGGAACTAGCCAAAAACATTCAGTACTTC.